These 23 T cell receptor beta chains share one sample of origin, sequenced in a study of T cell changes during pregnancy in multiple sclerosis. Using immunoSEQ multiplex PCR, the repertoire was profiled, and TCRdb retains in-frame clones only, with some absent. The table lists 70,000 to 85,000 clones, about 90% of them singletons, with under 1.5% in the top ten. Sequences were derived from peripheral blood, sampled before pregnancy. All receptors derive from a female donor with multiple sclerosis, enrolled in a pregnancy study.

The chain carries TRBV13 and TRBJ2-1; D is unresolved. V lost 5 bases to trimming and J lost 4 bases, with 6 bases between them. Germline values: CDR1 PRHDT, CDR2 FYEKMQ (reference sequence). The CDR3 is 12 residues long. CDR3 amino acids: CASSLSYNEQFF. DNA of the CDR3: TGTGCCAGCAGCCTTTCTTACAATGAGCAGTTCTTC.

On this clone itself: Relative to the germline gene, one junction end is altered; a read error may explain this. V and J are TRBV18 and TRBJ2-7, with 8 bases fitting TRBD1. CDR1 and CDR2 from the germline V gene are KGHSH and LQKENI. The CDR3 is 16 amino acids. The CDR3 spells CASSPPGDRRSFEQYF. The CDR3 DNA sequence: TGTGCCAGCTCACCACCGGGGGACAGGCGGTCCTTCGAGCAGTACTTC.

This clone showed up just once. V is TRBV4-1 and J is TRBJ2-7, with TRBD1 matching over 11 bases. CDR1 is MGHRA, CDR2 YSYEKL, per germline. The CDR3 spans 15 residues. Unmatched junction bases numbered 6, after V lost 3 bases and J lost 5 bases. The CDR3 nucleotides are TGCGCCAGCAGCCACCCGGGGACAGGGGGGGACGAGCAGTACTTC. Amino acids: CASSHPGTGGDEQYF.

This clone has only one observation. The chain joins TRBV7-9 to TRBJ2-7; 11 nucleotides agree with TRBD1. CDR3 length: 15 amino acids. J was trimmed by 5 bases and V by 1 base; bases with no gene match: 4. The germline V gene has CDR1 SEHNR and CDR2 FQNEAQ (reference sequence). CDR3 nucleotide sequence: TGTGCCAGCAGCTTAGTTGGGACAGGGGGAAACGAGCAGTACTTC. It yields the protein CASSLVGTGGNEQYF.

This clone was detected only once. CDR3: CAWSAQRGSDTQYF. CDR3 nucleotides: TGTGCCTGGAGTGCCCAGCGGGGGTCAGATACGCAGTATTTT. V usage is TRBV30 and J usage is TRBJ2-3; TRBD2 aligns across 8 bases. The germline gives CDR1 GTSNPN, CDR2 SVGIG (reference sequence). CDR3 size: 14 residues. J lost 4 bases, V lost 1 base, and 4 bases had no gene match.

The chain employs TRBV19 and TRBJ1-2, with D possibly TRBD1 on 6 matching bases. The V end was cut by 4 bases, the J end by 3 bases, with 15 bases between. CDR1 is LNHDA and CDR2 is SQIVND in the germline V gene (reference sequence). There are 15 residues in the CDR3. The DNA for the CDR3 is TGTGCCAGTAGTACCCGGACAGCTTTGTACTATGGCTACACCTTC. This codes for CASSTRTALYYGYTF.

This clone was observed once. A read error may account for a junction end that differs from germline. The V gene is TRBV7-7, the J gene TRBJ1-5, with a possible D match to TRBD1 (6 bases). The CDR3 length is 15 residues. Germline assignment: CDR1 SSHAT and CDR2 FNYEAQ (reference sequence). CDR3 coding DNA: TGTGCTAGCAGCTTACCCGGGACAAGCAATCAGCCCCAGCATTTT. Protein: CASSLPGTSNQPQHF. The whole variable domain, filled in from reference TRBV7-7 and TRBJ1-5, reads GAGVSQSPRYKVTKRGQDVTLRCDPISSHATLYWYQQALGQGPEFLTYFNYEAQPDKSGLPSDRFSAERPEGSISTLTIQRTEQRDSAMYRCASSLPGTSNQPQHFGDGTRLSIL.

The rearrangement links TRBV29-1 to TRBJ2-6; D might be TRBD1 (6 bases). CDR1 and CDR2 from the germline V gene are SQVTM and ANQGSEA. CDR3 size: 13 residues. Trimming stripped 6 bases from V and 3 bases from J, with 9 bases between. CDR3 bases: TGCAGCGTACCAGGGGATGGGGCCAACGTCCTGACTTTC. It translates to CSVPGDGANVLTF.

This clone has a single count. The rearrangement links TRBV7-6 to TRBJ1-3; no definite D call. Germline CDR1 reads SGHVS; CDR2 reads FNYEAQ. The V end was cut by 4 bases, the J end by 0 bases, with 13 bases between. This CDR3 region has 16 residues. In DNA, the CDR3 is TGTGCCAGCAGCTCCTCCCCTGAGATCTCTGGAAACACCATATATTTT. This translates into CASSSSPEISGNTIYF. The full variable domain, in which reference TRBV7-6 and TRBJ1-3 provide the parts outside the CDR3, is GAGVSQSPRYKVTKRGQDVALRCDPISGHVSLYWYRQALGQGPEFLTYFNYEAQQDKSGLPNDRFSAERPEGSISTLTIQRTEQRDSAMYRCASSSSPEISGNTIYFGEGSWLTVV.

This clone is a singleton in its sample. V gene TRBV18 combines with J gene TRBJ2-3; 11 nucleotides line up with TRBD2. J was trimmed by 0 bases and V by 2 bases; bases with no gene match: 1. Germline loops: CDR1 KGHSH, CDR2 LQKENI. CDR3 length: 16 residues. The CDR3 loop is CASSPGTSGSTDTQYF. The CDR3 coding sequence is TGTGCCAGCTCACCAGGGACTAGCGGTAGCACAGATACGCAGTATTTT.

This sequence joins TRBV30 and TRBJ2-1; 7 nucleotides line up with TRBD2. The J segment lost 6 bases and the V segment lost 0 bases, leaving 2 bases of the junction unmatched. The CDR3 contains 13 residues. Germline assignment: CDR1 GTSNPN and CDR2 SVGIG (reference sequence). The CDR3 nucleotides are TGTGCCTGGAGTGTGGGAGGGCCCAATGAGCAGTTCTTC. Translating gives CAWSVGGPNEQFF. The full variable domain, in which reference TRBV30 and TRBJ2-1 provide the parts outside the CDR3, is SQTIHQWPATLVQPVGSPLSLECTVEGTSNPNLYWYRQAAGRGLQLLFYSVGIGQISSEVPQNLSASRPQDRQFILSSKKLLLSDSGFYLCAWSVGGPNEQFFGPGTRLTVL.

CDR3 nucleotides: TGCGCCAGCAGCTTGGGACTAGCGGGGGCCTTAGGGGAGACCCAGTACTTC. It translates to CASSLGLAGALGETQYF. The J gene is TRBJ2-5, the V gene TRBV5-1; 12 bases agree with TRBD2. With V trimmed by 0 bases and J by 5 bases, 8 bases remained unmatched. The germline V gene has CDR1 SGHRS and CDR2 YFSETQ. The CDR3 is made up of 17 amino acids.

The rearrangement joins TRBV19 to TRBJ1-2; a possible D gene is TRBD1 (6 bases). Trimming took 5 bases from V and 0 from J, leaving 19 bases between them. The germline CDR1 and CDR2 sequences are LNHDA and SQIVND (reference sequence). The CDR3 runs 17 residues. The CDR3 nucleotides read TGTGCCAGTAGTCCGTCGCACAGGGTAGAACCTAACTATGGCTACACCTTC. Protein product: CASSPSHRVEPNYGYTF.

The V call is TRBV2, the J call TRBJ1-4; 8 nucleotides match TRBD1. Unmatched junction bases numbered 2, after V lost 7 bases and J lost 7 bases. The CDR3 totals 12 residues. CDR1 and CDR2 from the germline V gene are SNHLY and FYNNEI. Here the CDR3 DNA reads TGTGCCAGCATGGGGACAGGTGAAAAACTGTTTTTT. Protein: CASMGTGEKLFF.

The J gene is TRBJ1-1, the V gene TRBV29-1; D gene unclear. V was clipped by 1 base and J by 1 base, with 7 bases between them. Germline V gene data show CDR1 as SQVTM and CDR2 as ANQGSEA. The CDR3 contains 13 residues. The CDR3, as DNA: TGCAGCGTTGAAGGCCCGCGGAACACTGAAGCTTTCTTT. Its protein is CSVEGPRNTEAFF.

The V gene is TRBV19, the J gene TRBJ1-5, with 7 nucleotides matching TRBD1. This CDR3 has 13 residues. The V gene end was trimmed by 9 bases and the J gene end by 7 bases; junction bases not matched to a gene: 9. Germline CDR1 is LNHDA and CDR2 is SQIVND (reference sequence). For the CDR3, the DNA is TGTGCCAGCCGACAGGGCGCCGGGCAGCCCCAGCATTTT. It is translated as CASRQGAGQPQHF.

This clone was found once. V is TRBV9 and J is TRBJ2-2; D might be TRBD1 (5 bases). V shed 0 bases and J shed 6 bases, with 12 bases lying between them. Germline assignment: CDR1 SGDLS and CDR2 YYNGEE. The CDR3 extends over 15 amino acids. Here the CDR3 DNA reads TGTGCCAGCAGCGTAGAGGGGAATTACGCCGGGGAGCTGTTTTTT. Protein: CASSVEGNYAGELFF.

CDR3 bases: TGTGCCAGCACCTCCGGGACAGCACCTTCACCCCTCCACTTT. It translates to CASTSGTAPSPLHF. This chain joins TRBV7-2 and TRBJ1-6, with TRBD1 matching 7 bases. The germline CDR1 and CDR2 sequences are SGHTA and FQGNSA. This CDR3 is 14 amino acids long. V gave up 7 bases and J gave up 9 bases; unmatched junction bases: 9.

The CDR3 spells CAISQGNDRGRVYGYTF. The CDR3 nucleotides read TGTGCCATCAGTCAGGGGAATGACAGGGGGCGAGTCTATGGCTACACCTTC. The chain combines TRBV10-3 with TRBJ1-2, with TRBD1 matching over 10 bases. CDR1 is ENHRY and CDR2 is SYGVKD in the germline V gene. Trimming at V came to 5 bases and at J to 4 bases, leaving 13 bases not matched to a gene. The CDR3 is made up of 17 amino acids.

The chain employs TRBV5-4 and TRBJ2-1; tentative D call: TRBD2 (5 bases). Germline CDR1 and CDR2: SGHNT and YYREEE (reference sequence). V lost 1 base to trimming and J lost 9 bases, with 14 bases between them. The CDR3 is 14 amino acids. DNA for the CDR3: TGTGCCAGCAGCTTGAGTGGAGGCCCCGGTGAGCAGTTCTTC. It translates to CASSLSGGPGEQFF.

The chain links TRBV6-1 to TRBJ1-5; D ambiguous. The germline V gene encodes CDR1 MNHNS and CDR2 SASEGT. V gave up 0 bases and J gave up 7 bases, with 19 bases separating them. This CDR3 has 17 residues. The CDR3 reads CASSEADLGRGFQPQHF. CDR3 coding DNA: TGTGCCAGCAGTGAAGCAGATCTCGGACGGGGTTTCCAGCCCCAGCATTTT.

This rearrangement joins TRBV7-9 to TRBJ2-7; D may be TRBD2 (5 bases). CDR1 SEHNR and CDR2 FQNEAQ come from the germline V gene (reference sequence). The CDR3 sequence is 16 residues long. V was shortened by 4 bases and J by 2 bases, with 18 bases between the two germline ends. The CDR3: CASSSIEGFGAYEQYF. The CDR3 bases are TGTGCCAGCAGCTCAATTGAGGGTTTCGGTGCCTACGAGCAGTACTTC.

The CDR3 DNA follows: TGTGCCAGCAGAAGAGAAAGAGTGAACACTGAAGCTTTCTTT. Protein product: CASRRERVNTEAFF. V usage is TRBV6-5 and J usage is TRBJ1-1; no reliable D call. Germline lookup yields CDR1 MNHEY and CDR2 SVGAGI. Trimming pared 6 bases from V and 0 bases from J, leaving 11 bases between. CDR3 length equals 14 residues.